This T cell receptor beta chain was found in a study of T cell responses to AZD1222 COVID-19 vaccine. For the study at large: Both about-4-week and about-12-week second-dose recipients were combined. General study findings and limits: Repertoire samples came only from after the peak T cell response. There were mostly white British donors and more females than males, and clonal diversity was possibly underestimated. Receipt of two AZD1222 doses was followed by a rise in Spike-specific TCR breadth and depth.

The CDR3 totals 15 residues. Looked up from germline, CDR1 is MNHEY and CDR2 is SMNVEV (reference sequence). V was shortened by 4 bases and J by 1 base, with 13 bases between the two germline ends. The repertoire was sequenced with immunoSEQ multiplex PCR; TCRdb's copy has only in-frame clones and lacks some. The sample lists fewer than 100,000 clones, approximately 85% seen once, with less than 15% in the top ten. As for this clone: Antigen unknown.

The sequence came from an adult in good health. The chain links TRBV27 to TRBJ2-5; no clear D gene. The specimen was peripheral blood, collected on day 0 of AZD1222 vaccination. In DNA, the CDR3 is TGTGCCAGCAGTTCCTCGGCCTATACCCAAGAGACCCAGTACTTC. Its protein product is CASSSSAYTQETQYF.